The T cell receptor (beta chain) under discussion was sequenced for a study of PD-1 blockade in mismatch repair-deficient tumors. Assay: immunoSEQ multiplex PCR; the TCRdb copy retains only in-frame clones and omits some. Of tens of thousands of clones listed, roughly 80% are singletons. A few counts support this clone. The clonotype originates from an adult with mismatch repair-deficient cancer. Sequenced here: peripheral blood, sampled 2 weeks after starting pembrolizumab.

The CDR3 protein is CASSPGLADQETQYF. The CDR3 nucleotides read TGTGCCAGCAGCCCCGGACTAGCGGACCAAGAGACCCAGTACTTC. The chain joins TRBV12-1 to TRBJ2-5; no check of the table's D call, TRBD2, against the DNA was made. TRBV12-1 constitutes a pseudogene. The CDR3 runs 15 residues.